These 20 T cell receptor beta chains were all obtained from the same sample, sequenced in a study of T cells in women clearing cervical HPV infection. Assay used: immunoSEQ multiplex PCR; TCRdb lists only in-frame clones, some missing. The sample data list 40,000 to 55,000 clones. Sequencing was done on a sample of blood buffy coat. Receptor source: a woman between 18 and 69 years old with a cervical HPV16 infection that either progressed to CIN3+ or cleared (not recorded which).

Note on this clone: The read ends 3 residues shy of where the CDR3 ends; the end is completed using the germline J gene. The genes are TRBV9 and TRBJ1-1, with a possible D match to TRBD1 (5 bases). This CDR3 comprises 14 residues. Trimming cost V 4 bases and J 6 bases, with 16 bases left between them. CDR1 is SGDLS and CDR2 is YYNGEE in the germline V gene. The part of the CDR3 DNA that was read is TGTGCCAGCAGCCCCCGAGGGGATGGCGCTGAA. Amino acid sequence: CASSPRGDGAE. The full CDR3 protein reads CASSPRGDGAEAFF.

Of note for this clone: The sequenced fragment ends 3 residues before the CDR3 boundary, so the rest is inferred from the germline J gene. This chain links TRBV6-1 with TRBJ2-7; weak D call: TRBD1 (5 bases). Germline V gene data show CDR1 as MNHNS and CDR2 as SASEGT. The ends were cut back, 2 bases at V and 2 bases at J, with 13 bases in the middle. The CDR3 has 15 residues. The CDR3 loop is CASSERGATAYEQYF. The CDR3 DNA, read in part, is TGTGCCAGCAGTGAACGTGGGGCCACGGCCTACGAG.

On this clone: Read sequence stops 3 residues before the CDR3 end, and the germline J gene provides the missing end. This chain connects TRBV4-1 to TRBJ2-2; weak D call: TRBD2 (7 bases). The V end lost 0 bases, the J end lost 0 bases, and 11 bases lay between the germline ends. The CDR3 length is 17 residues. Germline CDR1 and CDR2: MGHRA and YSYEKL. The sequenced part of the CDR3 DNA is TGCGCCAGCAGCCAAGATAGGGGGGGGGCGAACACCGGGGAG. Translated: CASSQDRGGANTGE. The complete CDR3 sequence is CASSQDRGGANTGELFF.

A note on this clone: Sequencing ends 3 residues short of the CDR3 end; the germline J gene provides the rest. The chain is built from TRBV2 and TRBJ2-2; 7 positions agree with TRBD2. After removal of 2 bases from V and 4 bases from J, the junction contained 4 bases not matched to a gene. Germline V CDR1 and CDR2: SNHLY, FYNNEI. The CDR3 length is 15 residues. CDR3 bases read: TGTGCCAGCAGTGAAATCAGGGAGGGCACCGGGGAG. This translates into CASSEIREGTGE. The full-length CDR3 reads as CASSEIREGTGELFF. The complete variable domain, with remaining parts taken from reference TRBV2 and TRBJ2-2, reads EPEVTQTPSHQVTQMGQEVILRCVPISNHLYFYWYRQILGQKVEFLVSFYNNEISEKSEIFDDQFSVERPDGSNFTLKIRSTKLEDSAMYFCASSEIREGTGELFFGEGSRLTVL.

CDR3: CSAKINRGADTQYF. CDR3 bases read: TGCAGTGCTAAAATCAACCGAGGGGCAGATACG. The chain employs TRBV20-1 and TRBJ2-3; the D gene could be TRBD1 or TRBD2 (5 bases each). Sequencing ends 3 residues short of the CDR3 end; the germline J gene provides the rest. The germline V and J ends were trimmed by 4 bases and 4 bases, with 15 bases remaining between them. The CDR3 runs to 14 residues. Germline assignment: CDR1 DFQATT and CDR2 SNEGSKA (reference sequence).

In the case of this clone: The DNA ends 3 residues before the CDR3 does, and the rest of the CDR3 is filled in from the germline J gene. The chain couples TRBV7-3 to TRBJ2-5, with TRBD2 identical over 9 bases. The CDR3 covers 13 residues. CDR1 and CDR2 (germline): SGHTA, FQGTGA. Unmatched junction bases numbered 2, after V lost 5 bases and J lost 4 bases. Incomplete CDR3 DNA: TGTGCCAGCAGCCGCGGGGGGGGAGAGACC. Translated, it gives CASSRGGGET. The whole CDR3 sequence reads CASSRGGGETQYF.

Comments on this clone: The read gets to within 3 residues of the CDR3 end, and the germline J gene fills in the rest. V and J are TRBV29-1 and TRBJ2-1; D may be TRBD1 (5 bases). This CDR3 has 13 residues. Trimming cost V 2 bases and J 9 bases, with 14 bases left between them. CDR1 and CDR2 (germline): SQVTM, ANQGSEA. CDR3 protein: CSVERTGSGEQFF. The sequenced part of the CDR3 DNA is TGCAGCGTTGAAAGAACAGGATCTGGTGAG.

Turning to this clone: The read ends 3 residues early relative to the CDR3; the germline J gene fills the gap. The chain links TRBV2 to TRBJ2-2; D possibly corresponds to TRBD1 (6 bases). The CDR3 loop spans 14 amino acids. Germline-derived CDR1 and CDR2 are SNHLY and FYNNEI. V lost 9 bases, J lost 7 bases, and 18 bases lay in between. CDR3 DNA (partial): TGTGCCAGTGAGGGCAGGGGTGGAATCGGGGAG. Translated: CASEGRGGIGE. The CDR3 in its entirety is CASEGRGGIGELFF.

The CDR3 DNA, read in part, is TGTGCCAGCAGCCAAGGAGAAGGCACTGAA. It specifies CASSQGEGTE. The whole CDR3 is CASSQGEGTEAFF. The chain recombines TRBV4-2 with TRBJ1-1, with D uncertain. The CDR3 is cut off 3 residues early in the read; its end comes from the germline J gene. Germline loops: CDR1 LGHNA, CDR2 YNFKEQ. The CDR3 has 13 residues. The germline V and J ends were trimmed by 1 base and 4 bases, with 7 bases remaining between them.

On this clone: The read halts 3 residues ahead of the CDR3 end, with the missing end drawn from the germline J gene. This chain connects TRBV7-9 to TRBJ2-5; tentative D call: TRBD1 (6 bases). This CDR3 is 15 amino acids long. Trimming took 1 base from V and 1 from J, leaving 10 bases between them. Germline CDR1 and CDR2: SEHNR and FQNEAQ (reference sequence). CDR3 residues: CASSLGGQRQETQYF. The CDR3 bases that were read are TGTGCCAGCAGCTTAGGGGGGCAGCGCCAAGAGACC.

For this clone: Mismatch with germline at one junction end may stem from a read error. The CDR3 end is not reached by the read, which stops 3 residues before it; the germline J gene fills it in. The chain is built from TRBV27 and TRBJ1-6; no clear D gene. The CDR3 has 13 amino acids. Germline CDR1 and CDR2: MNHEY and SMNVEV (reference sequence). The covered CDR3 bases are TGTGCCAGCAGCCAGGACTATAAGTCACCC. Protein sequence: CASSQDYKSP. The full CDR3 is CASSQDYKSPLHF.

Notes on this clone: The missing CDR3 end, 3 residues past where the read stops, is filled in from the germline J gene. The chain recombines TRBV18 with TRBJ2-1; the D gene is possibly TRBD1 (5 bases). The CDR3 has 14 residues. Trimming left V 2 bases short and J 6 bases short, with 11 bases between. CDR1 is KGHSH, CDR2 LQKENI, per germline. CDR3 DNA (partial): TGTGCCAGCTCACCATTGGAAGGGGTCAATGAG. Translated: CASSPLEGVNE. The full CDR3 reads CASSPLEGVNEQFF.

As concerns this clone: The observed sequence ends 3 residues before the CDR3 terminus, with the missing tail filled in from the germline J gene. V usage is TRBV6-2 or TRBV6-3 and J usage is TRBJ2-2, with D perhaps matching TRBD1 (6 bases). Germline CDR1 MNHEY, CDR2 SVGEGT. V was cut by 7 bases and J by 6 bases, with 12 bases left in between. The CDR3 is 13 residues long. Partial CDR3 DNA: TGTGCCAGCAACAACAGGGTCCCCGGGGAG. Its protein is CASNNRVPGE. The CDR3 reads in full as CASNNRVPGELFF.

Comment on this clone: Read coverage stops 3 residues before the CDR3 terminus; the germline J gene supplies the remainder. This chain links TRBV2 with TRBJ2-3; tentatively, D is TRBD2 (6 bases). The CDR3 loop spans 14 amino acids. From germline, CDR1 is SNHLY and CDR2 FYNNEI. The sequenced CDR3 bases are TGTGCCAGCAGTGAGGTGCGGGGTTCAAGGGCG. Its translation: CASSEVRGSRA. The whole CDR3 is CASSEVRGSRAQYF.

With regard to this clone: Read coverage stops 3 residues before the CDR3 terminus; the germline J gene supplies the remainder. This chain uses TRBV30 with TRBJ1-5; 7 bases agree with TRBD1. Germline trimming cut 2 bases from V and 3 bases from J; bases unmatched to any gene: 10. The CDR3 has 16 residues. Germline lookup yields CDR1 GTSNPN and CDR2 SVGIG (reference sequence). The CDR3 reads CAWSLGTAGFNQPQHF. Incomplete CDR3 DNA: TGTGCCTGGAGTTTAGGGACAGCGGGTTTCAATCAGCCC.

In the case of this clone: The CDR3 end is not reached by the read, which stops 3 residues before it; the germline J gene fills it in. This chain connects TRBV6-1 to TRBJ1-1; TRBD1 agrees at 7 bases. The CDR3 is 13 amino acids. V shed 4 bases, J shed 4 bases, and the junction held 3 bases outside the gene matches. CDR1 and CDR2 from the germline V gene are MNHNS and SASEGT. This CDR3 reads CASSGTGVTEAFF. The covered CDR3 bases are TGTGCCAGCAGTGGCACAGGGGTCACTGAA.

Points on this clone: The read falls 3 residues short of the CDR3 end, and the missing part is taken from the germline J gene. The chain employs TRBV7-3 and TRBJ2-5; D call uncertain. Trimming stripped 5 bases from V and 0 bases from J, with 4 bases between. Germline CDR1 and CDR2: SGHTA and FQGTGA. CDR3 size: 12 residues. The covered CDR3 bases are TGTGCCAGCAGCCCAGACCAAGAGACC. Its protein is CASSPDQET. The entire CDR3 is CASSPDQETQYF.

Remarks on this clone: Read sequence stops 3 residues before the CDR3 end, and the germline J gene provides the missing end. The chain combines TRBV20-1 with TRBJ2-7; D gene ambiguous. Trimming removed 0 bases from V and 1 base from J, with 10 bases in between. The CDR3 is 14 residues long. The germline V gene has CDR1 DFQATT and CDR2 SNEGSKA (reference sequence). The CDR3 bases that were read are TGCAGTGCTAGAGATGCACAGTGGTCCTACGAG. This encodes CSARDAQWSYE. The entire CDR3 sequence reads CSARDAQWSYEQYF.

In regard to this clone: The read comes to an end 3 residues before the CDR3 does, leaving the germline J gene to fill in the end. The rearrangement joins TRBV20-1 to TRBJ2-3; TRBD1 might be the D (6 bases). The V end was cut by 5 bases, the J end by 3 bases, with 18 bases between. CDR1 and CDR2 from the germline V gene are DFQATT and SNEGSKA (reference sequence). The CDR3 totals 15 residues. Incomplete CDR3 DNA: TGCAGTGCTGCCCCTATGGGGGCCTTAACAGATACG. Translating it yields CSAAPMGALTDT. The whole CDR3 sequence is CSAAPMGALTDTQYF.

With respect to this clone: The read ends 3 residues before the CDR3 terminus; that terminus is restored from the germline J gene. The chain couples TRBV7-2 to TRBJ1-1; D not resolved. V shed 1 base and J shed 4 bases, with 10 bases lying between them. Germline CDR1 and CDR2: SGHTA and FQGNSA. The CDR3 spans 14 residues. CDR3 DNA (partial): TGTGCCAGCAGCTTAGAGGGCCAGCTCACTGAA. It is translated as CASSLEGQLTE. The complete CDR3 sequence is CASSLEGQLTEAFF.